The 26 T cell receptor beta chains below come from one sample, sequenced in a study of CD4 T cells in relation to SARS-CoV-2 and coronaviruses. CD4+ T cells from unexposed donors were obtained before the COVID-19 pandemic (2011-2018). This table comes from immunoSEQ multiplex PCR, and its TCRdb copy is limited to in-frame clones, with some not included. The repertoire has about 59,000 clones, 86% of them found once; the top ten carry under 1.5%. The sample was memory CD4+ T cells from PBMCs. Source of these receptors: a human donor in good health.

This clone occurred once. V and J are TRBV2 and TRBJ1-5; no reliable D call. Deletions cut 2 bases from V and 3 bases from J, with 2 bases between. Germline V lookup: CDR1 SNHLY, CDR2 FYNNEI. The CDR3 is 12 amino acids. CDR3 nucleotide sequence: TGTGCCAGCAGTGAATCCAATCAGCCCCAGCATTTT. This codes for CASSESNQPQHF.

This clone was seen just once. The chain joins TRBV7-2 to TRBJ2-5; tentatively, D is TRBD2 (6 bases). This CDR3 spans 11 amino acids. Germline V gene sequence: CDR1 SGHTA, CDR2 FQGNSA. V lost 2 bases and J lost 13, with 11 bases in between. CDR3: CASSLNLAPYF. For the CDR3, the DNA is TGTGCCAGCAGCTTAAATCTAGCGCCGTACTTC.

The chain carries TRBV9 and TRBJ2-1; TRBD2 matches at 8 bases. The V segment lost 1 base and the J segment 9 bases; nucleotides outside the gene matches: 9. The CDR3 has 15 amino acids. Germline-derived CDR1 and CDR2 are SGDLS and YYNGEE. This CDR3 is CASSVRLAPMGEQFF. CDR3 nucleotide sequence: TGTGCCAGCAGCGTACGACTAGCGCCGATGGGTGAGCAGTTCTTC. The entire variable domain, with the rest obtained from reference TRBV9 and TRBJ2-1, is as follows: DSGVTQTPKHLITATGQRVTLRCSPRSGDLSVYWYQQSLDQGLQFLIQYYNGEERAKGNILERFSAQQFPDLHSELNLSSLELGDSALYFCASSVRLAPMGEQFFGPGTRLTVL.

The V call is TRBV9, the J call TRBJ2-2; D could derive from TRBD1 or TRBD2 (5 bases each). Germline V gene data show CDR1 as SGDLS and CDR2 as YYNGEE. The germline V and J ends were trimmed by 2 bases and 7 bases, with 15 bases remaining between them. The CDR3 is 15 amino acids. CDR3: CASSVVGAVNGELFF. DNA of the CDR3: TGTGCCAGCAGCGTTGTCGGGGCTGTCAACGGGGAGCTGTTTTTT.

This chain links TRBV29-1 with TRBJ1-5, with 10 bases identical to TRBD1. J gave up 2 bases and V 4 bases, and 8 bases lay outside the gene matches. The CDR3 runs 16 residues. Looked up from germline, CDR1 is SQVTM and CDR2 is ANQGSEA. The CDR3 region has the DNA TGCAGCGTTGTCTCCGTGGGGACAGGGGGCAATCAGCCCCAGCATTTT. Translating gives CSVVSVGTGGNQPQHF.

The V and J genes are TRBV5-1 and TRBJ2-1; D not certain. The V gene lost 5 bases and the J gene lost 0 bases, with 12 bases spanning the gap. Germline CDR1 reads SGHRS; CDR2 reads YFSETQ. CDR3 length: 15 residues. Here the CDR3 DNA reads TGCGCCAGCAGAGGAGACACGAGCTCCTACAATGAGCAGTTCTTC. Its protein product is CASRGDTSSYNEQFF.

The rearrangement uses TRBV5-8 and TRBJ2-7; possibly TRBD1 or TRBD2 for D (6 bases each). This CDR3 has 12 amino acids. The germline gives CDR1 SGHTS, CDR2 YDEGEE. Trimming took off 7 bases at V and 3 bases at J, with 11 bases between the two ends. As DNA, the CDR3 is TGTGCCAGCGGGGGGCATGTCTACGAGCAGTACTTC. Translation gives CASGGHVYEQYF.

V and J are TRBV28 and TRBJ2-5; D might be TRBD2 (6 bases). V lost 6 bases to trimming and J lost 5 bases, with 19 bases between them. The V gene's germline CDR1 is MDHEN and CDR2 SYDVKM. This CDR3 region has 15 residues. The CDR3 sequence: CASSPQGLAGETQYF. CDR3 DNA sequence: TGTGCCAGCAGCCCCCAGGGACTTGCGGGGGAGACCCAGTACTTC.

This chain connects TRBV27 to TRBJ2-7, with unresolved D. The CDR3 is 13 amino acids. Germline assignment: CDR1 MNHEY and CDR2 SMNVEV (reference sequence). Trimming took off 5 bases at V and 3 bases at J, with 11 bases between the two ends. The CDR3 region has the DNA TGTGCCAGCAGTGTACACCAGAGCTACGAGCAGTACTTC. Translated: CASSVHQSYEQYF.

For the CDR3, the DNA is TGTGCCATCAGTGAGTCGGCGGAGGTGTCGGAGCAGTTCTTC. It specifies CAISESAEVSEQFF. The rearrangement links TRBV10-3 to TRBJ2-1; D possibly corresponds to TRBD2 (5 bases). V lost 0 bases to trimming and J lost 10 bases, with 13 bases between them. From germline, CDR1 is ENHRY and CDR2 SYGVKD. CDR3 length: 14 amino acids.

The chain uses TRBV2 and TRBJ1-2; perhaps TRBD1 as D (5 bases). CDR1 and CDR2 (germline): SNHLY, FYNNEI. This CDR3 contains 14 residues. Trimming left V 0 bases short and J 4 bases short, with 9 bases between. Here the CDR3 reads CASSEATASYGYTF. The DNA of the CDR3 is TGTGCCAGCAGTGAAGCGACAGCGAGCTATGGCTACACCTTC.

The chain has TRBV11-2 and TRBJ2-7; 11 bases map to TRBD2. Germline assignment: CDR1 SGHAT and CDR2 FQNNGV. This CDR3 has 15 residues. V shed 3 bases, J shed 7 bases, and the junction held 8 bases outside the gene matches. Here the CDR3 DNA reads TGTGCCAGCAGCTTTACTAGCGGGAGTTCTAGAGAGCAGTACTTC. Amino acid sequence: CASSFTSGSSREQYF.

The chain recombines TRBV29-1 with TRBJ2-1, with 8 bases matching TRBD2. This CDR3 is built from 15 residues. After removal of 1 base from V and 5 bases from J, the junction contained 7 bases not matched to a gene. Germline assignment: CDR1 SQVTM and CDR2 ANQGSEA. CDR3 DNA sequence: TGCAGCGTTGAAGGAGCGCTAGCGGGTAACAATGAGCAGTTCTTC. This encodes CSVEGALAGNNEQFF.

The chain joins TRBV19 to TRBJ2-7; TRBD2 agrees at 7 bases. The J segment lost 2 bases and the V segment lost 2 bases, leaving 12 bases of the junction unmatched. Germline V gene sequence: CDR1 LNHDA, CDR2 SQIVND (reference sequence). The length of the CDR3 is 17 residues. The CDR3 DNA follows: TGTGCCAGTAGTATAATCGGGGGGAGGGGACTTACCTACGAGCAGTACTTC. This sequence encodes CASSIIGGRGLTYEQYF.

The rearrangement joins TRBV5-1 to TRBJ1-3; D unresolved. The CDR3 covers 14 residues. V was trimmed by 1 base and J by 4 bases, leaving 9 bases between them. The germline CDR1 and CDR2 sequences are SGHRS and YFSETQ. In nucleotides, the CDR3 is TGCGCCAGCAGCTTGTCCACGCAGGGAAACACCATATATTTT. It encodes CASSLSTQGNTIYF.

This clone came up a few times. The J gene is TRBJ2-7, the V gene TRBV24-1; D may be TRBD1 or TRBD2 (5 bases each). This CDR3 spans 13 amino acids. V lost 11 bases to trimming and J lost 0 bases, with 13 bases between them. Germline V gene lookup returns CDR1 KGHDR and CDR2 SFDVKD. The CDR3 protein is CASAGTDSYEQYF. In nucleotides, the CDR3 is TGTGCCAGCGCCGGGACGGACTCCTACGAGCAGTACTTC.

The chain couples TRBV18 to TRBJ2-4; maybe TRBD2 (6 bases). CDR1 KGHSH and CDR2 LQKENI come from the germline V gene. The CDR3 is 16 residues long. V was trimmed by 3 bases and J by 4 bases, leaving 16 bases between them. CDR3: CASSPVAGGAKNIQYF. CDR3 nucleotides: TGTGCCAGCTCACCGGTCGCTGGCGGGGCTAAAAACATTCAGTACTTC.

The chain combines TRBV18 with TRBJ2-1; TRBD2 agrees at 10 bases. Germline V gene sequence: CDR1 KGHSH, CDR2 LQKENI. V dropped 3 bases and J dropped 1; count of bases not matched to a gene: 9. This CDR3 contains 18 residues. This CDR3 is CASSPLSTSGASYNEQFF. The DNA for the CDR3 is TGTGCCAGCTCACCTCTATCCACTAGCGGGGCTTCCTACAATGAGCAGTTCTTC.

The chain carries TRBV23-1 and TRBJ1-2; unclear D gene. TRBV23-1 is sorted into the ORF group, with uncertain function. Trimming removed 4 bases at V and 11 bases at J, with 23 bases between. This CDR3 has 15 residues. CDR3 amino acids: CASSPSLPLTMRYTF. In nucleotides, the CDR3 is TGCGCCAGCAGTCCCAGCCTACCATTGACTATGCGGTACACCTTC.

J is TRBJ2-1 and V is TRBV7-9, with TRBD2 matching 14 bases. J lost 8 bases, V lost 10 bases, and 7 bases had no gene match. The germline V gene encodes CDR1 SEHNR and CDR2 FQNEAQ (reference sequence). This CDR3 has 14 amino acids. The CDR3 coding sequence is TGTGCCAAGGGGACTAGCGGGAGATCCGATGAGCAGTTCTTC. This translates into CAKGTSGRSDEQFF.

The chain recombines TRBV7-2 with TRBJ2-3, with TRBD2 matching over 7 bases. The CDR3 extends over 18 amino acids. J was trimmed by 2 bases and V by 8 bases; bases with no gene match: 19. Germline lookup yields CDR1 SGHTA and CDR2 FQGNSA. The CDR3 loop reads CASASRWRASGNTDTQYF. The CDR3 nucleotides are TGTGCCAGCGCTTCGAGGTGGCGGGCTAGCGGAAACACAGATACGCAGTATTTT. Filled out from reference TRBV7-2 and TRBJ2-3, the complete variable domain reads GAGVSQSPSNKVTEKGKDVELRCDPISGHTALYWYRQSLGQGLEFLIYFQGNSAPDKSGLPSDRFSAERTGGSVSTLTIQRTQQEDSAVYLCASASRWRASGNTDTQYFGPGTRLTVL.

The V call is TRBV28, the J call TRBJ1-5; 9 bases fit TRBD1. The germline CDR1 and CDR2 sequences are MDHEN and SYDVKM. The length of the CDR3 is 15 residues. After removal of 6 bases from V and 9 bases from J, the junction contained 12 bases not matched to a gene. In nucleotides, the CDR3 is TGTGCCAGCAGATTAGGGACAGGGACGAGGGTGCCCCAGCATTTT. This translates into CASRLGTGTRVPQHF.

The chain carries TRBV5-5 and TRBJ2-5; D gene uncertain. This CDR3 comprises 12 residues. V lost 4 bases to trimming and J lost 4 bases, with 8 bases between them. CDR1 SGHKS and CDR2 YYEKEE come from the germline V gene (reference sequence). The CDR3 DNA follows: TGTGCCAGCAGCGTACCAGGAGAGACCCAGTACTTC. Translating it yields CASSVPGETQYF.

This chain connects TRBV6-5 to TRBJ1-4, with 8 bases identical to TRBD1. The CDR3 has 15 amino acids. V dropped 2 bases and J dropped 8; count of bases not matched to a gene: 7. In germline, CDR1 is MNHEY, CDR2 SVGAGI. The CDR3: CASSYDRGSGEKLFF. The CDR3 DNA reads TGTGCCAGCAGTTACGACAGGGGCTCTGGGGAAAAACTGTTTTTT.

The J gene is TRBJ2-3, the V gene TRBV18, with 8 nucleotides matching TRBD1. The CDR3 has 17 amino acids. Germline V gives CDR1 KGHSH, CDR2 LQKENI. The V segment lost 3 bases and the J segment 2 bases; nucleotides outside the gene matches: 10. CDR3 in amino acids: CASSPQTGARFTDTQYF. As DNA, the CDR3 is TGTGCCAGCTCACCCCAGACAGGGGCGCGATTCACAGATACGCAGTATTTT.

The gene calls are TRBV28 and TRBJ1-5, with a tentative D call TRBD1 (6 bases). Deletions cut 7 bases from V and 6 bases from J, with 7 bases between. The CDR3 consists of 11 residues. The germline V gene has CDR1 MDHEN and CDR2 SYDVKM. The CDR3 bases are TGTGCCAGCATGACAGGTCAGCCCCAGCATTTT. Amino acids: CASMTGQPQHF.